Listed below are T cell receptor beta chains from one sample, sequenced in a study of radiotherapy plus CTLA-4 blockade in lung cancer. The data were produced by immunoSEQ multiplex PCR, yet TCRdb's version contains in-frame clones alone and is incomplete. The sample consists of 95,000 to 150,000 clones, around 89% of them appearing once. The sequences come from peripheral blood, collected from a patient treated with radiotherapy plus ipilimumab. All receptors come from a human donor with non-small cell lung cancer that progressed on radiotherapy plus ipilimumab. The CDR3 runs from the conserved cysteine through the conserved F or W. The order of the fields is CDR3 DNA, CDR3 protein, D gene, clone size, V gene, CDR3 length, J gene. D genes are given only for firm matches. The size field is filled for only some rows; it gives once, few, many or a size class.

DNA: TGTGCCAGCAGTTCTCGGACTAGCGGGGGCCAAGAGACCCAGTACTTC
CDR3: CASSSRTSGGQETQYF
D: TRBD2
size: NA
V: TRBV6-5
length: 16
J: TRBJ2-5

DNA: TGTGCCAGCAGCCCGTCCGGGACGCCTACTGAAGCTTTCTTT
CDR3: CASSPSGTPTEAFF
D: NA
size: NA
V: TRBV5-4
length: 14
J: TRBJ1-1

DNA: TGTGCCAGCAGTGCCTTAGCGGGAGGGCCTTTCTTC
CDR3: CASSALAGGPFF
D: TRBD2
size: NA
V: TRBV2
length: 12
J: TRBJ2-1

DNA: TGTGCCAGCAGAGGGGCTGAGCAGTTCTTC
CDR3: CASRGAEQFF
D: NA
size: few
V: TRBV2
length: 10
J: TRBJ2-1

DNA: TGTGCCAGCCAGTGGACAGATTATGGCTACACCTTC
CDR3: CASQWTDYGYTF
D: NA
size: NA
V: TRBV25-1
length: 12
J: TRBJ1-2

DNA: TGTGCCAGTAGTATGATAGGGTACGTCTCCGAGCAGTACTTC
CDR3: CASSMIGYVSEQYF
D: NA
size: NA
V: TRBV19
length: 14
J: TRBJ2-7

DNA: TGTGCCAGCTCACCACGAGCAGCAGGGAGGGGCGCTAACTATGGCTACACCTTC
CDR3: CASSPRAAGRGANYGYTF
D: NA
size: NA
V: TRBV18
length: 18
J: TRBJ1-2

DNA: TGTGCCAGCAGTTCCGGGACAGGGGGCGTCCAGTATGGCTACACCTTC
CDR3: CASSSGTGGVQYGYTF
D: TRBD1
size: NA
V: TRBV6-5
length: 16
J: TRBJ1-2

DNA: TGCGCCAGCAGCACGGGACTAGCGGGATTCGGTACGCAGTATTTT
CDR3: CASSTGLAGFGTQYF
D: TRBD2
size: NA
V: TRBV5-1
length: 15
J: TRBJ2-3

DNA: TGTGCCAGCAGCTTTGACAGGGCCACAGATACGCAGTATTTT
CDR3: CASSFDRATDTQYF
D: TRBD1
size: NA
V: TRBV13
length: 14
J: TRBJ2-3

DNA: TGTGCCAGCAGCCACGACAGGATTCAGCCCCAGCATTTT
CDR3: CASSHDRIQPQHF
D: NA
size: few
V: TRBV7-9
length: 13
J: TRBJ1-5

DNA: TGTGCCAGCAGCGCTAGCGGGAGTCGGGGAGAGACCCAGTACTTC
CDR3: CASSASGSRGETQYF
D: TRBD2
size: NA
V: TRBV7-2
length: 15
J: TRBJ2-5

DNA: TGTGCCAGCAGCTTGATTATCGGGGCTGCTTTGATTTTT
CDR3: CASSLIIGAALIF
D: NA
size: NA
V: TRBV5-8
length: 13
J: TRBJ1-4

DNA: TGTGCCAGCGTCTCCGGGACAGGGGCCAACACAGATACGCAGTATTTT
CDR3: CASVSGTGANTDTQYF
D: TRBD1
size: once
V: TRBV19
length: 16
J: TRBJ2-3

DNA: TGTGCCAGCAGTCTTCTAGCGGGCTCCTACAATGAGCAGTTCTTC
CDR3: CASSLLAGSYNEQFF
D: TRBD2
size: NA
V: TRBV6-1
length: 15
J: TRBJ2-1

DNA: TGCGCCAGCAGCTTGGCCATAGCGGGCAGCACAGATACGCAGTATTTT
CDR3: CASSLAIAGSTDTQYF
D: TRBD2
size: NA
V: TRBV5-1
length: 16
J: TRBJ2-3

DNA: TGTGCCAGCAGCCTCTATACGGACACTGAAGCTTTCTTT
CDR3: CASSLYTDTEAFF
D: NA
size: NA
V: TRBV5-4
length: 13
J: TRBJ1-1

DNA: TGCGCCAGCAGCCCGCAAACAGGGCCTTTTTTCTCTGGAAACACCATATATTTT
CDR3: CASSPQTGPFFSGNTIYF
D: NA
size: NA
V: TRBV4-1
length: 18
J: TRBJ1-3

DNA: TGTGCCAGCAGCTTCCAGGGACTAGCGGGAGTTTCCGGGGAGCTGTTTTTT
CDR3: CASSFQGLAGVSGELFF
D: TRBD2
size: NA
V: TRBV7-8
length: 17
J: TRBJ2-2

DNA: TGTGCCAGCAGCCAAGGGGGGCAGGTTCAAAACATTCAGTACTTC
CDR3: CASSQGGQVQNIQYF
D: NA
size: NA
V: TRBV28
length: 15
J: TRBJ2-4

DNA: TGTGCCAGCAGCCTTCCGGGACTAGCGTTAAGCTCCTACAATGAGCAGTTCTTC
CDR3: CASSLPGLALSSYNEQFF
D: TRBD2
size: NA
V: TRBV7-9
length: 18
J: TRBJ2-1

DNA: TGCGCCAGCAGCTTGGATTGGACTAGCGCGGGTAGCACAGATACGCAGTATTTT
CDR3: CASSLDWTSAGSTDTQYF
D: TRBD2
size: NA
V: TRBV5-1
length: 18
J: TRBJ2-3

DNA: TGTGCCTGGAGAGATGACAGCAGAGGTGCTTTCTTT
CDR3: CAWRDDSRGAFF
D: NA
size: NA
V: TRBV30
length: 12
J: TRBJ1-1

DNA: TGTGCCAGCAGTCGCAGGGTGTCGGGCGAGCAGTACTTC
CDR3: CASSRRVSGEQYF
D: NA
size: NA
V: TRBV6-1
length: 13
J: TRBJ2-7

DNA: TGTGCCAGCAGTTTATTAGGAGGAGAAGAGACCCAGTACTTC
CDR3: CASSLLGGEETQYF
D: NA
size: NA
V: TRBV28
length: 14
J: TRBJ2-5

DNA: TGCGCCAGCAGTTTAACGGGACAGGAGAACACTGAAGCTTTCTTT
CDR3: CASSLTGQENTEAFF
D: TRBD1
size: once
V: TRBV10-2
length: 15
J: TRBJ1-1

DNA: TGTGCCAGCAGCCGTAAAAGCGGGGTCTCTGGAAACACCATATATTTT
CDR3: CASSRKSGVSGNTIYF
D: NA
size: NA
V: TRBV7-2
length: 16
J: TRBJ1-3

DNA: TGTGCCAGCTCACCGGGGAAGGTTGGGGATGGCTACACCTTC
CDR3: CASSPGKVGDGYTF
D: NA
size: NA
V: TRBV18
length: 14
J: TRBJ1-2

DNA: TGTGCCAGCAGCGTAGGTGCGGGCCGTGGCACCGGGGAGCTGTTTTTT
CDR3: CASSVGAGRGTGELFF
D: NA
size: NA
V: TRBV9
length: 16
J: TRBJ2-2